Below are 21 T cell receptor beta chains sequenced from a single sample in a study of prognosis after radiotherapy for stage I lung cancer. From genomic DNA, TCR beta CDR3 was amplified by two-round multiplex PCR. Used in first-round PCR were primers specific to each TRBV and TRBJ gene. TCRdb reprocessed the multiplex PCR reads with MiXCR, giving one entry per CDR3 protein. The table records tens of thousands of distinct CDR3 sequences, around 27% of them present only once. The sequenced sample was PBMCs, obtained before or after stereotactic body radiation therapy (not recorded which). These TCRs come from a donor at least 50 years old with non-small cell lung cancer.

This clonotype occurred many times. The chain couples TRBV9 to TRBJ2-1; TRBD2 matches at 15 bases. The germline V gene has CDR1 SGDLS and CDR2 YYNGEE. With 0 bases clipped from V and 8 bases from J, the junction kept 3 bases outside the gene matches. The CDR3 is 16 amino acids. CDR3 in DNA: TGTGCCAGCAGCGTAGGGACTAGCGGGGGGGCCGATGAGCAGTTCTTC. This sequence encodes CASSVGTSGGADEQFF.

In this sample, this clonotype turned up a few times. This may be a read error, as it is one base from a much larger clone. The chain links TRBV6-5 to TRBJ1-5; D remains ambiguous. The CDR3 consists of 14 residues. Looked up from germline, CDR1 is MNHEY and CDR2 is SVGAGI. This CDR3 reads CASSYLTADQPKHF. The CDR3, as DNA: TGTGCCAGCAGTTACCTCACGGCTGATCAGCCCAAGCATTTT.

In the case of this clonotype: It may be a read error: a sequence one base away is much more abundant. The rearrangement links TRBV3-1 to TRBJ1-1; 9 nucleotides agree with TRBD1. The germline CDR1 and CDR2 sequences are LGHDT and YNNKEL (reference sequence). With V trimmed by 1 base and J by 7 bases, 4 bases remained unmatched. The CDR3 has 14 residues. The CDR3 is CASSQGGQGNEAFF. The CDR3, as DNA: TGTGCCAGCAGCCAAGGAGGACAGGGGAATGAAGCTTTCTTT.

This clonotype occurred many times. V and J are TRBV20-1 and TRBJ2-5; D may be TRBD2 (6 bases). Germline CDR1 and CDR2: DFQATT and SNEGSKA (reference sequence). The V end was cut by 8 bases, the J end by 5 bases, with 12 bases between. The CDR3 is made up of 11 amino acids. The DNA for the CDR3 is TGCAGTCTAGCGTCCGCGGAGACCCAGTACTTC. This translates into CSLASAETQYF.

In its sample, this clonotype was seen many times. The gene calls are TRBV7-6 and TRBJ2-7; TRBD1 matches 7 bases. CDR3 length equals 15 residues. J was trimmed by 3 bases and V by 1 base; bases with no gene match: 6. Germline loops: CDR1 SGHVS, CDR2 FNYEAQ. CDR3 region: CASSLGPGQSYEQYF. CDR3 nucleotides: TGTGCCAGCAGCTTAGGGCCGGGACAGAGCTACGAGCAGTACTTC.

This clonotype was observed once. This sequence may be a read error, since a much larger clone differs from it by one base. This chain links TRBV7-9 with TRBJ1-1; 8 bases line up with TRBD1. CDR3 length equals 13 residues. Germline-derived CDR1 and CDR2 are SEHNR and FQNEAQ (reference sequence). The CDR3 loop is CAISPGTGTEAFF. Here the CDR3 DNA reads TGTGCCATCAGCCCAGGGACAGGCACTGAAGCTTTCTTT.

The rearrangement links TRBV14 to TRBJ2-5; the D gene is possibly TRBD1 (5 bases). The CDR3 is made up of 14 amino acids. The V end was cut by 0 bases, the J end by 5 bases, with 10 bases between. Germline V gene data show CDR1 as SGHDN and CDR2 as FVKESK. CDR3 protein: CASSQEVGRETQYF. The CDR3 DNA reads as TGTGCCAGCAGCCAAGAAGTGGGGCGGGAGACCCAGTACTTC.

Points on this clonotype: A single base separates this from a much larger clone, so it may be a read error. The chain is built from TRBV15 and TRBJ1-1; 10 nucleotides agree with TRBD1. V trimming: 6 bases; J trimming: 4 bases; junction bases outside the gene matches: 8. This CDR3 comprises 15 residues. Germline-derived CDR1 and CDR2 are LNHNV and YYDKDF (reference sequence). DNA of the CDR3: TGTGCCACCAGAGGAGGACAGGGGGGTTTCACTGAAGCTTTCTTT. Translated, it gives CATRGGQGGFTEAFF.

The chain is built from TRBV5-6 and TRBJ2-5; TRBD2 agrees at 7 bases. Germline trimming cut 0 bases from V and 5 bases from J; bases unmatched to any gene: 10. The CDR3 is 16 residues long. Germline V CDR1 and CDR2: SGHDT, YYEEEE. The CDR3 is CASSLGLAGGFETQYF. The CDR3 nucleotides are TGTGCCAGCAGCTTGGGACTAGCAGGAGGATTTGAGACCCAGTACTTC.

The chain combines TRBV28 with TRBJ2-5; D is possibly TRBD2 (7 bases). Trimming removed 9 bases from V and 3 bases from J, with 14 bases in between. The CDR3 runs 13 residues. The V gene's germline CDR1 is MDHEN and CDR2 SYDVKM. Here the CDR3 DNA reads TGTGCCAGAAGGGGGGGGGCAGAAGAGACCCAGTACTTC. Its protein product is CARRGGAEETQYF.

There are many counts of this clonotype. Its ends do not fully match the called genes, so a read error is possible. This chain connects TRBV6-2 or TRBV6-3 to TRBJ2-1; D assignment may be TRBD1 or TRBD2 (5 bases each). The CDR3 runs to 15 residues. Germline loops: CDR1 MNHEY, CDR2 SVGEGT. CDR3 amino acids: CTSRLKGSSYNEQFF. CDR3 DNA sequence: TGTACCAGCAGGCTAAAGGGGAGCTCCTACAATGAGCAGTTCTTC.

The CDR3 spells CSVVDRCEPQHF. For the CDR3, the DNA is TGCAGCGTTGTAGACAGGTGTGAGCCCCAGCATTTT. This chain uses TRBV29-1 with TRBJ1-5, with a weak D call TRBD1 (6 bases). Germline assignment: CDR1 SQVTM and CDR2 ANQGSEA. The V and J ends lost 4 bases and 8 bases respectively, with 12 bases between them. The CDR3 covers 12 residues.

In its sample, this clonotype was seen a few times. A read error is possible here, since a much larger clone lies one base away. V and J are TRBV20-1 and TRBJ2-1; D is perhaps TRBD2 (7 bases). This CDR3 is 12 amino acids long. CDR1 DFQATT and CDR2 SNEGSKA come from the germline V gene (reference sequence). The CDR3 sequence is CSKGGSYNEQFF. Written as DNA, the CDR3 is TGCAGCAAGGGGGGGTCCTACAATGAGCAGTTCTTC.

This clonotype was detected once. This may stem from a read error, because a much larger clone lies one nucleotide away. CDR3 sequence reads: CSVGRDTTCTDTQYF. In nucleotides, the CDR3 is TGCAGCGTTGGGCGGGACACGACATGCACAGATACGCAGTATTTT. This chain uses TRBV29-1 with TRBJ2-3; D might be TRBD1 or TRBD2, each matching 6 bases. The V end lost 4 bases, the J end lost 1 base, and 15 bases lay between the germline ends. CDR3 length: 15 amino acids. Germline V gene sequence: CDR1 SQVTM, CDR2 ANQGSEA.

This clonotype was seen ten or more times. The rearrangement uses TRBV20-1 and TRBJ2-7, with D perhaps TRBD1 or TRBD2 (5 bases each). The CDR3 is 12 amino acids. V lost 0 bases and J lost 2, with 5 bases in between. CDR1 and CDR2 from the germline V gene are DFQATT and SNEGSKA (reference sequence). The CDR3 protein is CSAREGAYEQYF. The CDR3 bases are TGCAGTGCTAGAGAGGGGGCCTACGAGCAGTACTTC.

This clonotype was recorded many times. The chain is built from TRBV2 and TRBJ1-1; D is unresolved. The CDR3 extends over 14 amino acids. V was pared by 0 bases and J by 7 bases, with 12 bases between. Germline V gene data show CDR1 as SNHLY and CDR2 as FYNNEI. CDR3 nucleotides: TGTGCCAGCAGTGAAGCGCTTAGGTCAGGTGAAGCTTTCTTT. Its protein product is CASSEALRSGEAFF.

The J gene is TRBJ2-2, the V gene TRBV6-1; tentatively, D is TRBD2 (5 bases). The V gene lost 6 bases and the J gene lost 6 bases, with 17 bases spanning the gap. CDR3 size: 15 residues. Germline assignment: CDR1 MNHNS and CDR2 SASEGT. CDR3 sequence (DNA): TGTGCCAGCAGATCTAGCTGGGTGAGGTCCGGGGAGCTGTTTTTT. It is translated as CASRSSWVRSGELFF.

This clonotype was recorded at least ten times. The rearrangement links TRBV24-1 to TRBJ2-5, with D perhaps matching TRBD2 (7 bases). V was cut by 4 bases and J by 4 bases, with 18 bases left in between. This CDR3 is 16 amino acids long. CDR1 and CDR2 from the germline V gene are KGHDR and SFDVKD. The CDR3 loop is CATSDPRGGAGETQYF. CDR3 nucleotides: TGTGCCACCAGTGACCCTAGGGGGGGGGCCGGAGAGACCCAGTACTTC.

Of note for this clonotype: Possible read error: a much larger clone is one base away. The chain recombines TRBV3-1 with TRBJ2-5, with TRBD2 matching 11 bases. CDR1 is LGHDT, CDR2 YNNKEL, per germline (reference sequence). CDR3 size: 15 residues. With 2 bases clipped from V and 4 bases from J, the junction kept 3 bases outside the gene matches. In DNA form, the CDR3 reads TGTGCCAGCAGCCAACTAGCGGGGGGCGTAGAGACCCAGTACTTC. This gives the protein CASSQLAGGVETQYF.

Many counts were recorded for this clonotype. The chain has TRBV5-1 and TRBJ1-3; TRBD1 is a possible D gene (5 bases). The CDR3 is 15 residues long. Germline V gene lookup returns CDR1 SGHRS and CDR2 YFSETQ. Trimming removed 0 bases from V and 0 bases from J, with 7 bases in between. The CDR3 region is CASSLGQTSGNTIYF. CDR3 DNA: TGCGCCAGCAGCTTGGGACAGACCTCTGGAAACACCATATATTTT. Variable domain in full (rest from reference TRBV5-1 and TRBJ1-3): KAGVTQTPRYLIKTRGQQVTLSCSPISGHRSVSWYQQTPGQGLQFLFEYFSETQRNKGNFPGRFSGRQFSNSRSEMNVSTLELGDSALYLCASSLGQTSGNTIYFGEGSWLTVV.

Many counts were recorded for this clonotype. V is TRBV29-1 and J is TRBJ2-3, with 7 bases lining up with TRBD2. Germline loops: CDR1 SQVTM, CDR2 ANQGSEA. This CDR3 comprises 16 residues. V trimming: 4 bases; J trimming: 4 bases; junction bases outside the gene matches: 14. Here the CDR3 reads CSVAFGAGKRSDTQYF. CDR3 coding DNA: TGCAGCGTTGCGTTTGGAGCGGGGAAGAGATCAGATACGCAGTATTTT.